Listed here are 27 T cell receptor beta chains from one sample, sequenced in a study of identifying expanded T cells in peripheral blood. Sequenced by immunoSEQ multiplex PCR; TCRdb stores in-frame clones only, minus some. The sample lists around 85,000 clones; about 88% were seen once. The sequencing input was blood. The origin of the receptors is a person aged 18 to 75 in good health.

The chain is built from TRBV7-2 and TRBJ1-6; 8 bases fit TRBD1. The V gene's germline CDR1 is SGHTA and CDR2 FQGNSA. V was clipped by 5 bases and J by 9 bases; unmatched bases: 6. The CDR3 sequence is 14 residues long. CDR3 amino acids: CASSPQGGSSPLHF. The CDR3 nucleotides read TGTGCCAGCAGCCCACAGGGGGGCAGTTCACCCCTCCACTTT.

The rearrangement joins TRBV7-9 to TRBJ2-7; 9 bases line up with TRBD1. This CDR3 region has 12 residues. The trim removed 5 bases at V and 5 bases at J, leaving 1 base unmatched. Germline assignment: CDR1 SEHNR and CDR2 FQNEAQ (reference sequence). The CDR3 loop reads CASSGQGNEQYF. CDR3 sequence (DNA): TGTGCCAGCAGCGGACAGGGGAACGAGCAGTACTTC.

This chain uses TRBV21-1 with TRBJ1-2. TRBV21-1 is termed a pseudogene. This CDR3 is 14 amino acids long. CDR3 in amino acids: CASSKDRRNYGYTF. CDR3 coding DNA: TGTGCCAGCAGCAAAGATCGGCGGAACTATGGCTACACCTTC.

The chain joins TRBV11-2 to TRBJ2-3; the D gene is possibly TRBD1 (6 bases). Germline CDR1 SGHAT, CDR2 FQNNGV. V was trimmed by 5 bases and J by 5 bases, leaving 8 bases between them. This CDR3 region has 12 residues. The CDR3 nucleotides are TGTGCCAGCAGCGCGACAGGAGATACGCAGTATTTT. Protein product: CASSATGDTQYF.

J is TRBJ2-5 and V is TRBV5-1, with TRBD1 as a possible D gene (7 bases). The V end lost 0 bases, the J end lost 4 bases, and 13 bases lay between the germline ends. Germline V CDR1 and CDR2: SGHRS, YFSETQ. The CDR3 totals 15 residues. The CDR3 sequence: CASSLAPGGIETQYF. The CDR3 nucleotides are TGCGCCAGCAGCTTGGCCCCAGGGGGGATAGAGACCCAGTACTTC.

This chain links TRBV27 with TRBJ1-1, with D perhaps matching TRBD1 (5 bases). Trimming left V 8 bases short and J 0 bases short, with 10 bases between. Looked up from germline, CDR1 is MNHEY and CDR2 is SMNVEV (reference sequence). This CDR3 is 13 amino acids long. DNA of the CDR3: TGTGCCAGCGCCCGGGGCATGAACACTGAAGCTTTCTTT. As protein: CASARGMNTEAFF.

The chain carries TRBV7-8 and TRBJ2-2; possibly TRBD1 for D (6 bases). The CDR3 totals 13 residues. The germline gives CDR1 SGHVS, CDR2 FQNEAQ. The V end was cut by 7 bases, the J end by 10 bases, with 16 bases between. In DNA, the CDR3 is TGTGCCAGCAACCAAAATACAGGGCTGGAGCTGTTTTTT. Translated, it gives CASNQNTGLELFF.

The table lists this clone with a count of one. The chain recombines TRBV7-9 with TRBJ2-2, with D maybe TRBD1 (6 bases). CDR3 length: 19 amino acids. CDR1 SEHNR and CDR2 FQNEAQ come from the germline V gene (reference sequence). V was cut by 1 base and J by 0 bases, with 18 bases left in between. The CDR3 region has the DNA TGTGCCAGCAGCTTAGGCGACAGGACAGTTTCAACGAACACCGGGGAGCTGTTTTTT. Protein product: CASSLGDRTVSTNTGELFF.

This rearrangement joins TRBV7-9 to TRBJ2-5, with no clear D. Trimming took off 1 base at V and 5 bases at J, with 8 bases between the two ends. This CDR3 has 13 residues. CDR1 is SEHNR and CDR2 is FQNEAQ in the germline V gene (reference sequence). CDR3 residues: CASSLGLTETQYF. CDR3 DNA sequence: TGTGCCAGCAGCTTAGGACTTACGGAGACCCAGTACTTC. The full variable domain, rest sourced from reference TRBV7-9 and TRBJ2-5, is DTGVSQNPRHKITKRGQNVTFRCDPISEHNRLYWYRQTLGQGPEFLTYFQNEAQLEKSRLLSDRFSAERPKGSFSTLEIQRTEQGDSAMYLCASSLGLTETQYFGPGTRLLVL.

This clone showed up just a few times. The chain uses TRBV5-6 and TRBJ1-5; D may be TRBD1 (6 bases). Germline V lookup: CDR1 SGHDT, CDR2 YYEEEE. V was shortened by 2 bases and J by 2 bases, with 14 bases between the two germline ends. The CDR3 is made up of 16 amino acids. The CDR3 region has the DNA TGTGCCAGCAGCTTTTGGGGGCTGGATCGCAATCAGCCCCAGCATTTT. It codes for CASSFWGLDRNQPQHF.

The CDR3 nucleotides are TGTGCCAGCAGCCCGTCGCGTCCCGGCTCTGGAAACACCATATATTTT. Translating gives CASSPSRPGSGNTIYF. The genes are TRBV7-2 and TRBJ1-3; D call uncertain. Trimming pared 5 bases from V and 0 bases from J, leaving 14 bases between. CDR1 and CDR2 from the germline V gene are SGHTA and FQGNSA. The CDR3 length is 16 residues.

This clone was recorded a few times. This chain uses TRBV5-1 with TRBJ1-2; D gene uncertain. CDR3 length equals 13 residues. The germline CDR1 and CDR2 sequences are SGHRS and YFSETQ. The germline V and J ends were trimmed by 1 base and 6 bases, with 10 bases remaining between them. The CDR3 sequence: CASSLTAMDGYTF. The CDR3 DNA reads TGCGCCAGCAGCTTGACCGCCATGGATGGCTACACCTTC.

V gene TRBV5-4 combines with J gene TRBJ2-1, with 7 bases aligning to TRBD1. The germline gives CDR1 SGHNT, CDR2 YYREEE (reference sequence). Trimming removed 0 bases from V and 8 bases from J; junction bases left unmatched: 8. This CDR3 region has 15 residues. As DNA, the CDR3 is TGTGCCAGCAGCTTGGATAGGGGGCTAGGGTATGAGCAGTTCTTC. Amino acids: CASSLDRGLGYEQFF.

The rearrangement uses TRBV5-1 and TRBJ2-7; D is perhaps TRBD2 (6 bases). Trimming pared 0 bases from V and 7 bases from J, leaving 14 bases between. Germline lookup yields CDR1 SGHRS and CDR2 YFSETQ. The CDR3 covers 14 residues. CDR3 nucleotides: TGCGCCAGCAGCTTGGGGCGGCTGGGGGGAGAGCAGTACTTC. Residues: CASSLGRLGGEQYF.

The chain has TRBV10-1 and TRBJ2-7, with TRBD2 matching 9 bases. CDR3 length: 15 amino acids. Trimming took 0 bases from V and 6 from J; bases not matched to a gene: 6. In germline, CDR1 is WNHNN, CDR2 SYGVQD (reference sequence). CDR3 nucleotide sequence: TGCGCCAGCAGTGAGTCGCGGGGGGGCGTTGGCGAGCAGTACTTC. Translation gives CASSESRGGVGEQYF.

V usage is TRBV2 and J usage is TRBJ2-7; the match to TRBD1 covers 7 bases. V lost 5 bases, J lost 6 bases, and 4 bases stayed unmatched. This CDR3 contains 12 residues. CDR1 and CDR2 from the germline V gene are SNHLY and FYNNEI. The CDR3 DNA follows: TGTGCCAGCAGTAGGGACAGAACCGAGCAGTACTTC. Translation: CASSRDRTEQYF. The whole variable domain, remainder taken from reference TRBV2 and TRBJ2-7, is EPEVTQTPSHQVTQMGQEVILRCVPISNHLYFYWYRQILGQKVEFLVSFYNNEISEKSEIFDDQFSVERPDGSNFTLKIRSTKLEDSAMYFCASSRDRTEQYFGPGTRLTVT.

This clone was observed once. This rearrangement joins TRBV28 to TRBJ2-1; TRBD1 might be the D (6 bases). The CDR3 has 15 amino acids. The V and J ends lost 5 bases and 0 bases respectively, with 11 bases between them. Germline values: CDR1 MDHEN, CDR2 SYDVKM. CDR3 amino acids: CASSTGTRSYNEQFF. The CDR3 DNA reads as TGTGCCAGCAGTACCGGGACACGCTCCTACAATGAGCAGTTCTTC.

The V call is TRBV4-1, the J call TRBJ2-7, with 7 nucleotides matching TRBD1. CDR1 is MGHRA and CDR2 is YSYEKL in the germline V gene. Trimming removed 4 bases from V and 6 bases from J; junction bases left unmatched: 3. This CDR3 comprises 12 residues. In nucleotides, the CDR3 is TGCGCCAGCAGCCCCAGGACAGGCGAGCAGTACTTC. Translation: CASSPRTGEQYF.

The rearrangement links TRBV19 to TRBJ1-5; TRBD1 is a possible D gene (5 bases). V shed 0 bases and J shed 1 base, with 13 bases lying between them. This CDR3 is 17 amino acids long. Germline CDR1 LNHDA, CDR2 SQIVND (reference sequence). The CDR3 reads CASSIDRGGTSNQPQHF. The CDR3 coding sequence is TGTGCCAGTAGTATAGATCGGGGGGGAACGAGCAATCAGCCCCAGCATTTT.

The rearrangement uses TRBV7-7 and TRBJ2-5; the match to TRBD1 covers 7 bases. In germline, CDR1 is SSHAT, CDR2 FNYEAQ (reference sequence). The CDR3 has 14 amino acids. J was trimmed by 5 bases and V by 0 bases; bases with no gene match: 3. The CDR3 DNA sequence: TGTGCCAGCAGCTTAGCGACAGGGTTGGAGACCCAGTACTTC. The encoded protein is CASSLATGLETQYF. The whole variable domain, filled in from reference TRBV7-7 and TRBJ2-5, reads GAGVSQSPRYKVTKRGQDVTLRCDPISSHATLYWYQQALGQGPEFLTYFNYEAQPDKSGLPSDRFSAERPEGSISTLTIQRTEQRDSAMYRCASSLATGLETQYFGPGTRLLVL.

On this clone itself: It is likely a read error, because the conserved phenylalanine at the end of the CDR3 is missing. The CDR3 DNA follows: TGTGCCTGGAGTGTGGGGTATACCCTCCACTCT. Translating gives CAWSVGYTLHS. The V call is TRBV30, the J call TRBJ1-6, with no clear D. Germline lookup yields CDR1 GTSNPN and CDR2 SVGIG (reference sequence). The V end was cut by 0 bases, the J end by 14 bases, with 8 bases between. CDR3 length: 11 amino acids.

This rearrangement joins TRBV6-1 to TRBJ1-3, with D maybe TRBD1 (6 bases). Between the trimmed V and J ends, which lost 6 bases and 2 bases, there was a span of 11 bases. The CDR3 has 14 residues. In germline, CDR1 is MNHNS, CDR2 SASEGT. The CDR3, as DNA: TGTGCCAGCAGGAACAGGGTCCCTGGAAACACCATATATTTT. Protein: CASRNRVPGNTIYF.

J is TRBJ2-3 and V is TRBV7-9, with 8 positions matching TRBD1. Germline loops: CDR1 SEHNR, CDR2 FQNEAQ (reference sequence). The ends lost 5 bases at V and 4 bases at J; junction bases unmatched: 8. This CDR3 has 15 amino acids. The CDR3 DNA reads TGTGCCAGCAGCCCTAAGGCAGGGGGCCCAGATACGCAGTATTTT. It encodes CASSPKAGGPDTQYF.

CDR3 bases: TGTGCCAGCAGCCCGGACAGGGTTTACGAGCAGTACTTC. Translating gives CASSPDRVYEQYF. The chain is built from TRBV6-5 and TRBJ2-7, with TRBD1 matching 8 bases. The CDR3 runs to 13 residues. From germline, CDR1 is MNHEY and CDR2 SVGAGI. The V segment lost 6 bases and the J segment 4 bases; nucleotides outside the gene matches: 5.

The J gene is TRBJ1-4, the V gene TRBV5-6, with 10 bases matching TRBD1. Trimming at V came to 6 bases and at J to 6 bases, leaving 11 bases not matched to a gene. CDR3 length equals 16 residues. Looked up from germline, CDR1 is SGHDT and CDR2 is YYEEEE. The CDR3 DNA reads TGTGCCAGCACGCTAAGATCCGGGACAGGGGATGAAAAACTGTTTTTT. Translated, it gives CASTLRSGTGDEKLFF.

This clone was seen only once. The CDR3 protein is CASSLVPRRWAGSSYNSPLHF. The CDR3 DNA reads TGCGCCAGCAGCTTGGTCCCACGGCGGTGGGCAGGGAGCTCCTATAATTCACCCCTCCACTTT. V usage is TRBV5-1 and J usage is TRBJ1-6; D perhaps matches TRBD1 (5 bases). This CDR3 region has 21 residues. Trimming left V 0 bases short and J 0 bases short, with 22 bases between. Germline CDR1 is SGHRS and CDR2 is YFSETQ.

The chain links TRBV7-2 to TRBJ1-4, with TRBD1 identical over 7 bases. The CDR3 is 14 amino acids. The V gene's germline CDR1 is SGHTA and CDR2 FQGNSA. V was clipped by 5 bases and J by 6 bases; unmatched bases: 6. CDR3 nucleotides: TGTGCCAGCAGCCCAACAGGGGCGGATGAAAAACTGTTTTTT. Protein product: CASSPTGADEKLFF.